The source of this T cell receptor beta chain is a study of blood T cell repertoires in COVID-19. The germline V gene encodes CDR1 PRHDT and CDR2 FYEKMQ (reference sequence). Trimming took 5 bases from V and 10 from J, leaving 14 bases between them. CDR3 size: 13 residues. Sequencing used immunoSEQ multiplex PCR; TCRdb keeps in-frame clones, though not all of them. The sample consists of approximately 200,000 clones, around 86% of them appearing once. This TCR was recovered from a man aged 50-60 years with acute or convalescent COVID-19. The source material was peripheral blood. The chain recombines TRBV13 with TRBJ1-4; a possible D gene is TRBD1 (5 bases). CDR3 sequence: CASSPRRGGKLFF. CDR3 in DNA: TGTGCCAGCAGCCCCCGGCGGGGCGGAAAACTGTTTTTT.